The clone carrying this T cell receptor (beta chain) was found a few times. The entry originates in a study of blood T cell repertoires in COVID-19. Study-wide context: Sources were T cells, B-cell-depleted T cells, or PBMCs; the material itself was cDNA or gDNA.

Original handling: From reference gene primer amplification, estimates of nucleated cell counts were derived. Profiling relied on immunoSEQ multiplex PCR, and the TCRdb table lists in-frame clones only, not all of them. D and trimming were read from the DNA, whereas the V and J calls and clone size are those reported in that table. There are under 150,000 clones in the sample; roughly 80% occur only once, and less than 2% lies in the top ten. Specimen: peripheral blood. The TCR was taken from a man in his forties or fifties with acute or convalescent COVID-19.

CDR3: CASGGTSPYNEQFF. The CDR3 DNA reads TGTGCCAGCGGAGGGACTAGCCCCTACAATGAGCAGTTCTTC. The V gene is TRBV6-6, the J gene TRBJ2-1, with 9 bases that match TRBD2. Unmatched junction bases numbered 4, after V lost 8 bases and J lost 2 bases. This CDR3 is built from 14 residues. CDR1 is MNHNY, CDR2 SVGAGI, per germline (reference sequence).